This T cell receptor (beta chain) emerged from a study of T cell responses to AZD1222 COVID-19 vaccine. To note about this clone: Antigen specificity is unknown.

Broader study findings: No repertoire was sampled before or during the peak T cell response, only after it. The study identified only a handful of AZD1222 recipients as seropositive at baseline.

J gave up 7 bases and V 6 bases, and 5 bases lay outside the gene matches. The CDR3 runs 14 residues. The germline V gene encodes CDR1 SGHVS and CDR2 FQNEAQ. Some clones are missing from TCRdb's copy, which holds only in-frame ones; the method was immunoSEQ multiplex PCR. The profile covers around 56,000 clones, with around 90% appearing a single time and about 14% taken by the ten largest. The source material was peripheral blood, sampled 28 days after the second AZD1222 dose. This chain joins TRBV7-8 and TRBJ2-2; 10 bases are a match to TRBD1. The receptor was isolated from an adult who received the AZD1222 COVID-19 vaccine. This CDR3 reads CASRQTGGFGELFF. The DNA for the CDR3 is TGTGCCAGCAGACAGACAGGGGGCTTCGGGGAGCTGTTTTTT. Drawing the rest from reference TRBV7-8 and TRBJ2-2, the complete variable domain is GAGVSQSPRYKVAKRGQDVALRCDPISGHVSLFWYQQALGQGPEFLTYFQNEAQLDKSGLPSDRFFAERPEGSVSTLKIQRTQQEDSAVYLCASRQTGGFGELFFGEGSRLTVL.